The 25 T cell receptor beta chains below all came from one sample that was sequenced in a study of blood T cell repertoires in COVID-19. Assay used: immunoSEQ multiplex PCR; TCRdb lists only in-frame clones, some missing. Of over 150,000 clones in the sample, about 72% were seen once. The sequenced sample was PBMCs or T cells enriched from blood (not recorded which). All receptors come from a woman aged 50 to 65 who had recovered from COVID-19.

This clone occurred a few times. The chain is built from TRBV4-1 and TRBJ2-5; 11 bases fit TRBD2. The germline CDR1 and CDR2 sequences are MGHRA and YSYEKL. The CDR3 runs 16 residues. V lost 3 bases and J lost 4; bases outside the gene matches: 7. This CDR3 reads CASSQDHSGRVETQYF. In DNA, the CDR3 is TGCGCCAGCAGCCAGGATCATAGCGGGAGGGTAGAGACCCAGTACTTC.

The V and J genes are TRBV3-1 (or the pseudogene TRBV3-2) and TRBJ1-1; 11 bases are a match to TRBD1. J lost 0 bases, V lost 4 bases, and 16 bases had no gene match. The germline CDR1 and CDR2 sequences are LGHDT and YNNKEL (reference sequence). This CDR3 spans 20 amino acids. The DNA of the CDR3 is TGTGCCAGCAGCCCCCGTTGGACAGGGGGCGCGAAGATCCTGAACACTGAAGCTTTCTTT. It yields the protein CASSPRWTGGAKILNTEAFF.

The rearrangement uses TRBV27 and TRBJ1-1, with D possibly matching TRBD1 (6 bases). Germline loops: CDR1 MNHEY, CDR2 SMNVEV (reference sequence). This CDR3 comprises 15 residues. V was pared by 5 bases and J by 3 bases, with 16 bases between. This CDR3 is CASSPTDRIYTEAFF. For the CDR3, the DNA is TGTGCCAGCAGTCCTACTGACAGGATTTACACTGAAGCTTTCTTT.

V gene TRBV28 combines with J gene TRBJ2-7, with D tentatively TRBD1 (6 bases). Germline V gene lookup returns CDR1 MDHEN and CDR2 SYDVKM. The CDR3 runs to 13 residues. The V end was cut by 10 bases, the J end by 0 bases, with 13 bases between. The CDR3 reads CATGDTYSYEQYF. CDR3 sequence (DNA): TGTGCCACCGGGGACACCTACTCCTACGAGCAGTACTTC.

This chain connects TRBV20-1 to TRBJ1-1, with no clear D. V shed 6 bases and J shed 11 bases, with 13 bases lying between them. Germline CDR1 is DFQATT and CDR2 is SNEGSKA (reference sequence). The CDR3 sequence is 10 residues long. The CDR3 region is CSAGVEGAFF. The CDR3 region has the DNA TGCAGTGCCGGGGTAGAAGGGGCTTTCTTT.

In this sample, this clone turned up a few times. This chain uses TRBV5-6 with TRBJ2-2, with 13 bases that match TRBD2. The CDR3 sequence is 18 residues long. V shed 3 bases, J shed 4 bases, and the junction held 9 bases outside the gene matches. Germline lookup yields CDR1 SGHDT and CDR2 YYEEEE. This CDR3 reads CASSSLTSGRAGTGELFF. Written as DNA, the CDR3 is TGTGCCAGCAGCTCCCTAACTAGCGGGAGGGCCGGCACCGGGGAGCTGTTTTTT.

This chain uses TRBV4-1 with TRBJ1-4, with 7 bases fitting TRBD1. Trimming cost V 2 bases and J 1 base; bases outside gene matches: 4. The CDR3 consists of 16 residues. CDR1 MGHRA and CDR2 YSYEKL come from the germline V gene. The CDR3 nucleotides are TGCGCCAGCAGCCAAACAAGGGGGCGAACTAATGAAAAACTGTTTTTT. It yields the protein CASSQTRGRTNEKLFF.

The V and J genes are TRBV27 and TRBJ2-1; 11 bases map to TRBD2. This CDR3 comprises 15 residues. Germline V CDR1 and CDR2: MNHEY, SMNVEV (reference sequence). The ends lost 4 bases at V and 4 bases at J; junction bases unmatched: 3. CDR3 region: CASSSGTSGYNEQFF. DNA of the CDR3: TGTGCCAGCAGTTCCGGGACTAGCGGTTACAATGAGCAGTTCTTC.

This sequence joins TRBV29-1 and TRBJ2-3, with 11 nucleotides matching TRBD2. Germline lookup yields CDR1 SQVTM and CDR2 ANQGSEA. V lost 5 bases, J lost 4 bases, and 2 bases stayed unmatched. This CDR3 spans 13 amino acids. The CDR3 region is CSVLAGGADTQYF. The CDR3, as DNA: TGCAGCGTTTTAGCGGGAGGGGCAGATACGCAGTATTTT.

V usage is TRBV6-5 and J usage is TRBJ2-7; 9 bases fit TRBD2. The CDR3 consists of 16 residues. The V segment lost 2 bases and the J segment 0 bases; nucleotides outside the gene matches: 5. CDR1 MNHEY and CDR2 SVGAGI come from the germline V gene. This CDR3 is CASSYRLAGSSYEQYF. Written as DNA, the CDR3 is TGTGCCAGCAGTTACCGTCTAGCGGGAAGCTCCTACGAGCAGTACTTC.

This chain uses TRBV5-8 with TRBJ2-1; D remains ambiguous. The V gene's germline CDR1 is SGHTS and CDR2 YDEGEE. The CDR3 runs 16 residues. The germline V and J ends were trimmed by 1 base and 4 bases, with 15 bases remaining between them. CDR3 sequence: CASSLFAGRIYNEQFF. DNA of the CDR3: TGTGCCAGCAGCTTGTTCGCAGGCCGAATTTACAATGAGCAGTTCTTC.

The CDR3 loop is CSVTVGEQYF. Written as DNA, the CDR3 is TGCAGCGTGACAGTGGGCGAGCAGTACTTC. The chain links TRBV29-1 to TRBJ2-7; D perhaps matches TRBD1 (5 bases). The CDR3 is 10 amino acids. V lost 6 bases and J 6 bases, leaving 9 bases between the germline ends. CDR1 and CDR2 from the germline V gene are SQVTM and ANQGSEA.

V is TRBV28 and J is TRBJ1-5; D unresolved. CDR1 MDHEN and CDR2 SYDVKM come from the germline V gene. V was cut by 3 bases and J by 7 bases, with 7 bases left in between. The CDR3 length is 12 residues. CDR3 in amino acids: CASSFGGQPQHF. The CDR3 bases are TGTGCCAGCAGTTTCGGCGGACAGCCCCAGCATTTT.

The chain has TRBV2 and TRBJ1-1; possible D gene TRBD1, 5 bases. Between the trimmed V and J ends, which lost 3 bases and 5 bases, there was a span of 16 bases. CDR1 and CDR2 from the germline V gene are SNHLY and FYNNEI. This CDR3 comprises 15 residues. CDR3 coding DNA: TGTGCCAGCAGTGAGAGGCGGGGCCGAGGGACTGAAGCTTTCTTT. Protein: CASSERRGRGTEAFF.

The rearrangement uses TRBV12-3 or TRBV12-4 and TRBJ2-1, with D possibly being TRBD2 (7 bases). The length of the CDR3 is 13 residues. Trimming removed 7 bases from V and 9 bases from J, with 16 bases in between. Here the CDR3 reads CASIKGEGGEQFF. CDR3 bases: TGTGCCAGCATCAAGGGGGAGGGGGGTGAGCAGTTCTTC.

Note on this clone: Since a far larger clone is one base different, this is likely a read error. The chain has TRBV5-8 and TRBJ2-7, with D possibly TRBD1 on 6 matching bases. The germline gives CDR1 SGHTS, CDR2 YDEGEE. This CDR3 is 12 amino acids long. Trimming pared 4 bases from V and 3 bases from J, leaving 8 bases between. CDR3 sequence (DNA): TGTGCCAGCAGCATACAGGGCTACGAGCAGTACTTC. Encoded protein: CASSIQGYEQYF.

The chain combines TRBV7-9 with TRBJ1-1; the D gene is possibly TRBD1 (5 bases). Germline CDR1 is SEHNR and CDR2 is FQNEAQ (reference sequence). Trimming stripped 1 base from V and 6 bases from J, with 12 bases between. The CDR3 consists of 14 residues. CDR3 coding DNA: TGTGCCAGCAGCTTAGGGGGCCTGGGGCCTGAAGCTTTCTTT. Protein sequence: CASSLGGLGPEAFF.

This chain connects TRBV15 to TRBJ2-3, with D tentatively TRBD1 (5 bases). Germline V gene data show CDR1 as LNHNV and CDR2 as YYDKDF (reference sequence). The CDR3 covers 15 residues. V was pared by 9 bases and J by 4 bases, with 20 bases between. Written as DNA, the CDR3 is TGTGCCACGTCCCCAGGGAACATCAATGCAGATACGCAGTATTTT. This encodes CATSPGNINADTQYF.

The rearrangement links TRBV28 to TRBJ2-3, with TRBD2 identical over 16 bases. J lost 7 bases, V lost 5 bases, and 9 bases had no gene match. The V gene's germline CDR1 is MDHEN and CDR2 SYDVKM. This CDR3 has 17 amino acids. The CDR3 loop reads CASSAPGLAGGLYTQYF. The CDR3 DNA is TGTGCCAGCAGTGCCCCGGGACTAGCGGGAGGGTTGTATACGCAGTATTTT. Full variable domain (remainder filled in from reference TRBV28 and TRBJ2-3): DVKVTQSSRYLVKRTGEKVFLECVQDMDHENMFWYRQDPGLGLRLIYFSYDVKMKEKGDIPEGYSVSREKKERFSLILESASTNQTSMYLCASSAPGLAGGLYTQYFGPGTRLTVL.

The chain combines TRBV2 with TRBJ1-5; 8 nucleotides match TRBD1. Germline V gene sequence: CDR1 SNHLY, CDR2 FYNNEI. J was trimmed by 2 bases and V by 7 bases; bases with no gene match: 4. The CDR3 loop spans 14 amino acids. CDR3 loop: CASKGGQGNQPQHF. CDR3 coding DNA: TGTGCCAGCAAGGGGGGACAGGGCAATCAGCCCCAGCATTTT. Together with reference TRBV2 and TRBJ1-5, the CDR3 gives the full variable domain: EPEVTQTPSHQVTQMGQEVILRCVPISNHLYFYWYRQILGQKVEFLVSFYNNEISEKSEIFDDQFSVERPDGSNFTLKIRSTKLEDSAMYFCASKGGQGNQPQHFGDGTRLSIL.

The genes are TRBV24-1 and TRBJ1-2, with TRBD1 matching 7 bases. V shed 2 bases, J shed 5 bases, and the junction held 7 bases outside the gene matches. The CDR3 has 15 residues. CDR1 is KGHDR, CDR2 SFDVKD, per germline. CDR3 DNA sequence: TGTGCCACCAGTGATTCTACCGGGACAGAATATGGCTACACCTTC. Amino acids: CATSDSTGTEYGYTF.

This clone was found a few times. V is TRBV3-1 (or the pseudogene TRBV3-2) and J is TRBJ2-7, with D possibly matching TRBD1 (6 bases). The CDR3 runs 16 residues. Trimming took 0 bases from V and 5 from J, leaving 17 bases between them. Germline-derived CDR1 and CDR2 are LGHDT and YNNKEL (reference sequence). This CDR3 reads CASSQDYPTGGDEQYF. In nucleotides, the CDR3 is TGTGCCAGCAGCCAAGACTATCCGACAGGTGGTGACGAGCAGTACTTC.

The chain carries TRBV6-6 and TRBJ1-5; D is possibly TRBD1 (6 bases). CDR3 length: 17 amino acids. The V end lost 6 bases, the J end lost 0 bases, and 18 bases lay between the germline ends. The germline gives CDR1 MNHNY, CDR2 SVGAGI (reference sequence). CDR3: CASSRRGQILSNQPQHF. The CDR3 coding sequence is TGTGCCAGCAGCCGACGCGGACAGATACTTAGCAATCAGCCCCAGCATTTT.

This clone was counted only a few times. The rearrangement uses TRBV20-1 and TRBJ2-1, with D unresolved. Germline V gene data show CDR1 as DFQATT and CDR2 as SNEGSKA (reference sequence). V lost 3 bases and J 6 bases, leaving 6 bases between the germline ends. CDR3 length equals 11 residues. The CDR3: CSASAVNEQFF. The DNA of the CDR3 is TGCAGTGCTAGCGCGGTCAATGAGCAGTTCTTC.

The V and J genes are TRBV3-1 (or the pseudogene TRBV3-2) and TRBJ2-1, with 7 bases that match TRBD2. The CDR3 covers 16 residues. In germline, CDR1 is LGHDT, CDR2 YNNKEL (reference sequence). V shed 1 base and J 1 base; nucleotides not matched to a gene: 4. CDR3 DNA: TGTGCCAGCAGCCAAGCCCCTAGCGGTTCCTACAATGAGCAGTTCTTC. Amino acid sequence: CASSQAPSGSYNEQFF.